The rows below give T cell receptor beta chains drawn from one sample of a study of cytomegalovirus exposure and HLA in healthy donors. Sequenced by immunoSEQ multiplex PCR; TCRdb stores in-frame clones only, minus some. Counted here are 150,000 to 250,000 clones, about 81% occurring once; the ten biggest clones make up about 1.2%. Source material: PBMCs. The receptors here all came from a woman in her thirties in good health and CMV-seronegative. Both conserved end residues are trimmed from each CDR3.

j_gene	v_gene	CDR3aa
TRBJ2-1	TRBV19	ASSPWDRPYNEQF
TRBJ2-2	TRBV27	ASSRLSGRARTGELF
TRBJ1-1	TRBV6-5	ASTRGSEAF
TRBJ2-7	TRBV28	ASSPAGGYEQY
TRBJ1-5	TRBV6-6	ASSYTVDSNQPQH
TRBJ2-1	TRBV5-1	ASSLVGSAEQF
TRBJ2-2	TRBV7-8	ASSPAAGGNTGELF
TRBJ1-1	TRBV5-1	ASSLAGGNTEAF
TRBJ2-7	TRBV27	ASSFRTRSHEQY
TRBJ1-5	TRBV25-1	ATAGQGWDQPQH
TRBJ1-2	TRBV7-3	ASSAGQQLNYGYT
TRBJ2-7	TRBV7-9	ASSGFTSGGSPQY
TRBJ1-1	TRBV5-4	ASSRMGGATEAF
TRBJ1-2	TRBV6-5	ASSYGQLGGYT
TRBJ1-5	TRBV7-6	ASSTSGQPQH
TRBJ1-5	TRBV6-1	ASSEGRAGSQPQH
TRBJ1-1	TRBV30	AWSVQGWVEAF
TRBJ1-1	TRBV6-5	ASSESRASAEAF
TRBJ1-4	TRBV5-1	ASSLGGTGDNEKLF
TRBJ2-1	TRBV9	ASSSRGAGSYNEQF
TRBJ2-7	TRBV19	ASSIGATVTYEQY
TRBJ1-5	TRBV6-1	ASGDRGYSNQPQH
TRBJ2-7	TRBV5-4	ASSPRDSYEQY
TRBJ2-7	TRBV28	ASSLARGNEQY
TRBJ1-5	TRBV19	ASSQQGAQPQH
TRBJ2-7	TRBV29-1	SVGGQSSYEQY
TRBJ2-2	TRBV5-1	ASSTRTGDPGELF
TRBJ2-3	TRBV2	ATSNSAGLSTDTQY
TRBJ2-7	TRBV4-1	ASSRDPMSGMSSYEQY
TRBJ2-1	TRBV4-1	ASSQELAGGTGEQF
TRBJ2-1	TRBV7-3	ASSLNAGTGLGLDNEQF
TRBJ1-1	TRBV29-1	SVERELNTEAF
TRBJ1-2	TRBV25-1	ASSEGGAGGRYGYT
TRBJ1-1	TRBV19	ASTHSNSGFGTEAF
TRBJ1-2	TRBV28	ASRRTGYGYT
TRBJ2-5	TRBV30	AWIRVGQQETQY
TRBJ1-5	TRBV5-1	ASSLGTGNQPQH
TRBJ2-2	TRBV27	ASSLTSGGIGGNTGELF
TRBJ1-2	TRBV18	ASSPAGQGPGYT
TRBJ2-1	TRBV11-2	ASSLQNGYNEQF
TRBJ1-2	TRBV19	ATLTPGQGNYGYT
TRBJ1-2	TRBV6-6	ASSYPQGLGGYT
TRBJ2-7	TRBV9	ASSVDAGRPYEQY
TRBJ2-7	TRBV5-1	ASSLVSGQVYEQY
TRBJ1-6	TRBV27	ASPPGQGNSPLH
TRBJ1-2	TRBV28	ASSYIGGKGGYT